The 12 T cell receptor beta chains below all came from one sample that was sequenced in a study of T-cell memory formation after mild COVID-19. TCRdb re-called the 5' RACE reads with MiXCR, one entry per CDR3 protein. The table shows 150,000 to 200,000 distinct CDR3 sequences, with 11% occurring only once. The sequenced sample consisted of PBMCs or a T cell subset sorted from them (not recorded which). Receptors originate from a young man who had mild COVID-19 (a few samples of this study predate the infection). Cell type and time point are not known.

The CDR3 coding sequence is TGCGCCAGCAGCCAAGAAGGTGTGTTAGGAGAGACCCAGTACTTC. As protein: CASSQEGVLGETQYF. The chain is built from TRBV4-3 and TRBJ2-5; no firm D call. The CDR3 runs 15 residues. Germline CDR1 LGHNA, CDR2 YSLEER. Trimming took off 0 bases at V and 4 bases at J, with 12 bases between the two ends.

This clonotype was picked up a small number of times. CDR3 protein: CASSLPLPAGTDMTQYF. The CDR3 nucleotides are TGCGCCAGCAGCTTACCCCTCCCTGCCGGGACGGACATGACCCAGTACTTC. V gene TRBV5-1 combines with J gene TRBJ2-5; either TRBD1 or TRBD2 may supply D (5 bases each). The CDR3 sequence is 17 residues long. V was shortened by 2 bases and J by 7 bases, with 24 bases between the two germline ends. Germline V gives CDR1 SGHRS, CDR2 YFSETQ.

This clonotype turned up a few times. This chain links TRBV29-1 with TRBJ2-1; the D is unclear. The CDR3 runs 10 residues. The V gene's germline CDR1 is SQVTM and CDR2 ANQGSEA. V lost 5 bases, J lost 10 bases, and 9 bases lay in between. The CDR3 DNA follows: TGCAGCGTTCGGATCGAAGAGCAGTTCTTC. Protein product: CSVRIEEQFF.

This clonotype was counted only a few times. This rearrangement joins TRBV7-9 to TRBJ2-1; D gene unclear. In germline, CDR1 is SEHNR, CDR2 FQNEAQ (reference sequence). This CDR3 has 14 amino acids. V was trimmed by 4 bases and J by 8 bases, leaving 15 bases between them. The CDR3 nucleotides read TGTGCCAGCAGCTACGACCCCCCGGTCGATGAGCAGTTCTTC. It codes for CASSYDPPVDEQFF.

This clonotype has only a few counts. The rearrangement links TRBV4-2 to TRBJ1-2, with unresolved D. CDR3 length equals 14 residues. Germline V gene data show CDR1 as LGHNA and CDR2 as YNFKEQ. V was pared by 1 base and J by 2 bases, with 8 bases between. CDR3 DNA: TGTGCCAGCAGCCAAGTGGAGGGAAACTATGGCTACACCTTC. As protein: CASSQVEGNYGYTF.

The chain uses TRBV7-3 and TRBJ1-2; 11 bases are shared with TRBD1. CDR3 size: 15 residues. Looked up from germline, CDR1 is SGHTA and CDR2 is FQGTGA. V shed 5 bases and J 6 bases; nucleotides not matched to a gene: 8. Written as DNA, the CDR3 is TGTGCCAGCAGCCCCGGACAGGGGGCGCAGAATGGCTACACCTTC. This sequence encodes CASSPGQGAQNGYTF.

This rearrangement joins TRBV6-5 to TRBJ2-7, with TRBD1 identical over 9 bases. The junction had 11 bases not matched to a gene; V was cut back by 4 bases and J by 7 bases. The CDR3 contains 15 residues. CDR1 is MNHEY, CDR2 SVGAGI, per germline. The CDR3 sequence is CASSWSLGQGKEQYF. The CDR3 coding sequence is TGTGCCAGCAGTTGGTCCTTAGGACAGGGGAAAGAGCAGTACTTC.

This clonotype appeared a few times. The chain joins TRBV6-2 or TRBV6-3 to TRBJ2-3, with 7 bases matching TRBD1. CDR1 and CDR2 (germline): MNHEY, SVGEGT. The CDR3 consists of 18 residues. V was clipped by 0 bases and J by 3 bases; unmatched bases: 12. The CDR3 nucleotides are TGTGCCAGCAGTTACTCTATACGACCGGGACAGACTACAGATACGCAGTATTTT. Amino acid sequence: CASSYSIRPGQTTDTQYF.

This clonotype was counted a few times. The rearrangement links TRBV11-2 to TRBJ2-3; possibly TRBD2 for D (6 bases). Between the trimmed V and J ends, which lost 8 bases and 6 bases, there was a span of 15 bases. This CDR3 has 13 amino acids. Germline V gene lookup returns CDR1 SGHAT and CDR2 FQNNGV. The CDR3 DNA is TGTGCCAGCGGGCCGGAGGGGAGGGATACGCAGTATTTT. This codes for CASGPEGRDTQYF.

The chain is built from TRBV19 and TRBJ1-1, with D maybe TRBD1 (5 bases). The germline V gene has CDR1 LNHDA and CDR2 SQIVND (reference sequence). The CDR3 consists of 15 residues. Between the trimmed V and J ends, which lost 2 bases and 0 bases, there was a span of 10 bases. The CDR3 DNA is TGTGCCAGTAGTATAAGGGGACGGCTGAACACTGAAGCTTTCTTT. Protein: CASSIRGRLNTEAFF. Full variable domain (rest looked up from reference TRBV19 and TRBJ1-1): DGGITQSPKYLFRKEGQNVTLSCEQNLNHDAMYWYRQDPGQGLRLIYYSQIVNDFQKGDIAEGYSVSREKKESFPLTVTSAQKNPTAFYLCASSIRGRLNTEAFFGQGTRLTVV.

The V and J genes are TRBV7-2 and TRBJ1-2, with D tentatively TRBD1 (6 bases). V was clipped by 7 bases and J by 2 bases, with 14 bases between them. The germline gives CDR1 SGHTA, CDR2 FQGNSA. The CDR3 totals 14 residues. The CDR3 bases are TGTGCCAGCACCCGGCCAGGGGCCAACTATGGCTACACCTTC. This encodes CASTRPGANYGYTF.

This clonotype was picked up many times. The gene calls are TRBV7-9 and TRBJ2-4, with 9 bases aligning to TRBD1. The CDR3 runs to 15 residues. Germline V gene lookup returns CDR1 SEHNR and CDR2 FQNEAQ (reference sequence). V lost 5 bases to trimming and J lost 8 bases; unmatched junction nucleotides: 10. The CDR3 sequence: CASSPPTWDRDIQYF. DNA for the CDR3: TGTGCCAGCAGCCCTCCGACGTGGGACAGGGACATTCAGTACTTC.